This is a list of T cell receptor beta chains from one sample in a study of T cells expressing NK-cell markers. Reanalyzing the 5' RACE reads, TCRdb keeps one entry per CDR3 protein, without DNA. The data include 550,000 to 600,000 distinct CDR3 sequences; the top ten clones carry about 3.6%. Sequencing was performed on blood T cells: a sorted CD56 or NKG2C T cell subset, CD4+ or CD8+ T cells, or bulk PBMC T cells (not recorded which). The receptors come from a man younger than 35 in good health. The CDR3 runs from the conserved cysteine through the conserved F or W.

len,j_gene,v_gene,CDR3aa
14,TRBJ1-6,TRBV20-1,CSARGGNNNSPLHF
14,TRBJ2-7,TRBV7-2,CASSPGGPKAEQYF
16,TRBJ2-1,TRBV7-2,CASSSGTLAGVYEQFF
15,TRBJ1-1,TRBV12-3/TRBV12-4,CASSPSGWVGNEAFF
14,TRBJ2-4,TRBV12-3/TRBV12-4,CASSHRVFKNIQYF
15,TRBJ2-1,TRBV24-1,CATSDAGQGRNEQFF
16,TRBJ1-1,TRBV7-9,CASSSVDRGSNTEAFF
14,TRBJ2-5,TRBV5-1,CASSPGQHGETQYF
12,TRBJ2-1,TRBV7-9,CASSLGLNEQFF
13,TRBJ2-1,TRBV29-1,CSVGKRGYNEQFF
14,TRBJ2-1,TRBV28,CATLGDLAYNEQFF
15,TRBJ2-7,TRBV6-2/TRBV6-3,CASSYEDEEMYEQYF
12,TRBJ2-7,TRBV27,CATQDHRDEQYF
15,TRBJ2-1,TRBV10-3,CAISEDRGAYNEQFF
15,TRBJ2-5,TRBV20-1,CSAIPGGATAGTQYF
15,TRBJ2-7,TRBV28,CASSLSDGSFYEQYF
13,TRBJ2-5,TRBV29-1,CSGGGVLVETQYF
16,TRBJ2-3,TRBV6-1,CASRLPEGGPPNTQYF
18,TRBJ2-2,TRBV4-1,CASSQEYSRSGVTGELFF
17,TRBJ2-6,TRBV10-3,CATRTIGEEYGANVLTF
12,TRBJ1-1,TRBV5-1,CASSSGATGAFF
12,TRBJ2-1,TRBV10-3,CAISEGLREQFF
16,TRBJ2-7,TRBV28,CASSFFGGQHSYEQYF
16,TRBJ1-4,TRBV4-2,CASSHESVATNEKLFF
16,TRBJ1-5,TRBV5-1,CASSQGLMGSNQPQHF
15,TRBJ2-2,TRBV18,CASSPPNESTGELFF
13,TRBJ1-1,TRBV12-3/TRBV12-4,CASSTGQTGEAFF
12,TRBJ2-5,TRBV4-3,CASRAPRRSQYF
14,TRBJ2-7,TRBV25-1,CASSEGGGLYEQYF
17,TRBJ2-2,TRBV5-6,CASSLTSGRSNTGELFF
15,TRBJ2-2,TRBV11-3,CASSTGTANTGELFF
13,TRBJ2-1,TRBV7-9,CASSSGTSYEQFF
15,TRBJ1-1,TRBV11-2,CASSPTGGVSMGAFF
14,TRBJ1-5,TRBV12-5,CASGLGGSNQPQHF
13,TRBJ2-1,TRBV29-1,CSYRGPEYNEQFF
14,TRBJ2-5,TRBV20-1,CSASDSRVQETQYF
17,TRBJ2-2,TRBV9,CASSPGVWREDTGELFF
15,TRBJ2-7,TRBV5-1,CASSLGQATTYEQYF
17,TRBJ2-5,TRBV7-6,CASSLIWDRDVRETQYF
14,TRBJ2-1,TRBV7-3,CASSVGSSYNELFF
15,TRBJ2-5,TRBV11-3,CASSFREWPTETQYF
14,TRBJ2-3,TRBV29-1,CSVQGAPTTDTQYF
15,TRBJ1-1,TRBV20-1,CSARDFGRANTEAFF
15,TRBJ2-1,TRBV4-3,CASSDWVRGPSEQFF
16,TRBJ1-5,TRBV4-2,CASSQDTGGYNQPQHF
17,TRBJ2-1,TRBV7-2,CASSLVGARGSYNEQFF
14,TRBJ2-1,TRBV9,CASSATSGRYEQFF
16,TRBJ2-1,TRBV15,CATSRVGGRAVNEQFF
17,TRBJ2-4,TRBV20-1,CSVPGLAGWGAKNIQYF
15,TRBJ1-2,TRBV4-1,CASSQDEDARVGYTF
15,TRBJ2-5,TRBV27,CASRRQGAYQETQYF
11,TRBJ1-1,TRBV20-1,CSARRQVEAFF
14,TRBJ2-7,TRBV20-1,CSAGRLEGNYEQYF
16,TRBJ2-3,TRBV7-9,CASSSVPASGRETQYF
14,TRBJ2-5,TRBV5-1,CASSLRASGETQYF
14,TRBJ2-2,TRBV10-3,CAISKTGNTGELFF
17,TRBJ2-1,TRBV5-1,CASSFGGRGSGRREQFF